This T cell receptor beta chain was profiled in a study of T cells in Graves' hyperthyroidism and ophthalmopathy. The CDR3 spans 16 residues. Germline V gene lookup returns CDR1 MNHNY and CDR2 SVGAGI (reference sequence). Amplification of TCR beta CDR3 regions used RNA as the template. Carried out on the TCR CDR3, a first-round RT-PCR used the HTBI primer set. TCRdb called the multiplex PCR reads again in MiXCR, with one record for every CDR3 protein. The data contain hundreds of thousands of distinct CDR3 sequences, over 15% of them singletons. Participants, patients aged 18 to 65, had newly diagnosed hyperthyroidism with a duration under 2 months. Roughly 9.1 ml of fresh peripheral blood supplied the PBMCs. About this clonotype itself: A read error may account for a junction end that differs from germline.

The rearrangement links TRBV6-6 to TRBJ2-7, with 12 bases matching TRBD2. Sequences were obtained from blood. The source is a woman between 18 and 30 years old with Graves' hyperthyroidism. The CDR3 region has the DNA TGTGCCAGCAGTCACTCGACTAGCGGGGGACCCTACGAGCAGTACTTC. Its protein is CASSHSTSGGPYEQYF.